This note documents a single TCR beta chain sequence. This entry comes from a study of blood T cell repertoires in COVID-19. In the study overall: Sites in the United States, Italy and Spain provided acute and convalescent COVID-19 samples. From T cells, B-cell-depleted T cells, or PBMCs came the material, which was cDNA or gDNA.

The germline V and J ends were trimmed by 3 bases and 2 bases, with 16 bases remaining between them. CDR1 SGHVS and CDR2 FNYEAQ come from the germline V gene. The length of the CDR3 is 16 residues. In the authors' workflow: The authors estimated nucleated cell counts from reference gene primer amplification. Profiling relied on immunoSEQ multiplex PCR, and the TCRdb table lists in-frame clones only, not all of them. That table furnishes V, J and clone size, whereas the DNA furnished D and trimming. Of tens of thousands of clones in the sample, nearly 90% were seen once. Seattle patients were enrolled during active infection and followed longitudinally.

The chain has TRBV7-6 and TRBJ2-5; possibly TRBD2 for D (6 bases). Material: peripheral blood. The origin of this receptor is a woman aged 45-65 years with COVID-19, enrolled during active disease. The DNA for the CDR3 is TGTGCCAGCAGCTTGATTGGTTGGGGGGATCAAGAGACCCAGTACTTC. Translated: CASSLIGWGDQETQYF.